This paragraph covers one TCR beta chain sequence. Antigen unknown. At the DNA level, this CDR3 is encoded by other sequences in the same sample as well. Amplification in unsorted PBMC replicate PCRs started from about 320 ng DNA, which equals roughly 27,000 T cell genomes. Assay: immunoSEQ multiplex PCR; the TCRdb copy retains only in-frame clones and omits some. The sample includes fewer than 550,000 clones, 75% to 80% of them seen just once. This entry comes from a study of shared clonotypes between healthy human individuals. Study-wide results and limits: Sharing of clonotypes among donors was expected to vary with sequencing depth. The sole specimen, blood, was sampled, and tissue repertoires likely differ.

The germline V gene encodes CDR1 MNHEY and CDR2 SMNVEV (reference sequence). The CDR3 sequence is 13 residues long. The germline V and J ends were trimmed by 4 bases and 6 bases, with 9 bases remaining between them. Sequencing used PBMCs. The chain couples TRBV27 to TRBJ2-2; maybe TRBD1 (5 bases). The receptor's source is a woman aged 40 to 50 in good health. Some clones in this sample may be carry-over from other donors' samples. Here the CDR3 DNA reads TGTGCCAGCAGTTCAGGGTTCTCCGGGGAGCTGTTTTTT. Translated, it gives CASSSGFSGELFF.